This TCR beta chain comes out of a study of response to subunit inactivated influenza vaccine. One entry per CDR3 protein, called by TCRdb with MiXCR from the RT-PCR reads. The table has 650,000 to 800,000 distinct CDR3 sequences, about 15% seen once; the top ten hold around 6.5%. Turning to this clonotype: Its target is not known.

Trimming pared 4 bases from V and 2 bases from J, leaving 10 bases between. There are 14 residues in the CDR3. CDR1 is SGHNT and CDR2 is YYREEE in the germline V gene (reference sequence). General observations from the study: New T cells are recruited in small numbers by each seasonal influenza vaccination, according to the authors' suggestion.

The TCR comes from a man between 45 and 60 years old who received an inactivated influenza vaccine. Material: PBMCs from blood, obtained 14 to 15 days before vaccination. The chain recombines TRBV5-4 with TRBJ1-5, with D possibly matching TRBD1 (5 bases). In nucleotides, the CDR3 is TGTGCCAGCAGCCGGGACCCAGGCAATCAGCCCCAGCATTTT. Its protein product is CASSRDPGNQPQHF.